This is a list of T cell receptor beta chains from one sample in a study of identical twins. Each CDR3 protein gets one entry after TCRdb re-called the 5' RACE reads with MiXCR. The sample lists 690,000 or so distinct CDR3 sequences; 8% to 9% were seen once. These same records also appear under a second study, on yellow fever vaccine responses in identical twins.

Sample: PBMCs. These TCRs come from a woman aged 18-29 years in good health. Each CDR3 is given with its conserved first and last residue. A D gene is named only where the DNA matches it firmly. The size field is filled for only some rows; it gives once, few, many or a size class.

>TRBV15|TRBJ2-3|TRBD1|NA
CATREGATDTQYF
TGTGCCACCAGAGAGGGGGCCACAGATACGCAGTATTTT
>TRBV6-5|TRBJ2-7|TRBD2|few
CASSYRSGGTSYEQYF
TGTGCCAGCAGTTACCGTAGCGGGGGTACCTCCTACGAGCAGTACTTC
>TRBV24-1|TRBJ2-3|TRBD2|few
CATSDTGLAGGRPTQYF
TGTGCCACCAGTGACACGGGACTAGCGGGGGGCCGACCTACGCAGTATTTT
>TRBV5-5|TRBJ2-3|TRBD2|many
CASSITSATDTQYF
TGTGCCAGCAGCATTACTAGCGCCACAGATACGCAGTATTTT
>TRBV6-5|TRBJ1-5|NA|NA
CASSYSGRGQPQHF
TGTGCCAGCAGTTACTCAGGCAGGGGCCAGCCCCAGCATTTT
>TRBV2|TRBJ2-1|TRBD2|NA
CASSFKTSGSYNEQFF
TGTGCCAGCAGTTTCAAGACTAGCGGCTCCTACAATGAGCAGTTCTTC
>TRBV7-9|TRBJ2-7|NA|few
CASSSPEGEQYF
TGTGCCAGCAGCTCCCCCGAGGGCGAGCAGTACTTC
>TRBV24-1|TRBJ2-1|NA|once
CATAASLNNVQFF
TGTGCCACCGCAGCATCCCTCAACAATGTGCAGTTCTTC
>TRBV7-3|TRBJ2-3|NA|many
CASSRWGRGPSTDTQYF
TGTGCCAGCAGCCGTTGGGGGAGGGGGCCTAGCACAGATACGCAGTATTTT
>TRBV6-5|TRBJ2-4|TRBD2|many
CASSYSGLAGGVNIQYF
TGTGCCAGCAGTTATTCCGGACTAGCGGGAGGTGTGAACATTCAGTACTTC
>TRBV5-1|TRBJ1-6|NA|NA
CASSLDWDDSPLHF
TGCGCCAGCAGCTTGGACTGGGATGATTCACCCCTCCACTTT
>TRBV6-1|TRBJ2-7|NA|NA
CASSSRGPTYEQYF
TGTGCCAGCAGCTCGCGTGGTCCCACCTACGAGCAGTACTTC
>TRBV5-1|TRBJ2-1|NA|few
CASSSGIAYNEQFF
TGCGCCAGCAGCTCCGGGATCGCCTACAATGAGCAGTTCTTC
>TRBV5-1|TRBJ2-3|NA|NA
CASSYGHLADTQYF
TGCGCCAGCAGCTACGGACACCTTGCAGATACGCAGTATTTT
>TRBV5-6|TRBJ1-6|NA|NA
CASSLERRNSPLHF
TGTGCCAGCAGCTTGGAAAGGAGGAATTCACCCCTCCACTTT
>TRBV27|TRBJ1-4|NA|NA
CASSLYGPGQEKLFF
TGTGCCAGCAGTTTATATGGGCCCGGACAGGAAAAACTGTTTTTT
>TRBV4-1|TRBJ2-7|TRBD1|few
CASSQQNRGLYEQYF
TGCGCCAGCAGCCAACAAAACAGGGGGCTTTACGAGCAGTACTTC
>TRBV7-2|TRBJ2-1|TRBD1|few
CASNPQGEFNNEQFF
TGTGCCAGCAACCCCCAGGGGGAATTCAACAATGAGCAGTTCTTC
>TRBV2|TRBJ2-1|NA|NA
CASSLTLYEQFF
TGTGCCAGCAGTCTCACTCTCTATGAGCAGTTCTTC
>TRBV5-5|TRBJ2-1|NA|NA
CASSLTAGPYNEQFF
TGTGCCAGCAGCTTGACAGCGGGCCCCTACAATGAGCAGTTCTTC
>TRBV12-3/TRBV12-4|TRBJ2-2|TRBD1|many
CASSRQGYTGELFF
TGTGCCAGCAGTCGACAGGGGTACACCGGGGAGCTGTTTTTT
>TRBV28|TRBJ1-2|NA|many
CASSLSLRPNGYTF
TGTGCCAGCAGTTTATCCTTGCGGCCTAATGGCTACACCTTC
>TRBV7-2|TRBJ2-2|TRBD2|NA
CASTGTLGGPSGELFF
TGTGCCAGCACTGGGACCTTGGGAGGGCCCTCCGGGGAGCTGTTTTTT
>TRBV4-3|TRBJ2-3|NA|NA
CASSPDLATDTQYF
TGCGCCAGCAGCCCGGACTTAGCCACAGATACGCAGTATTTT
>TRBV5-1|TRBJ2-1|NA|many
CASSETSTNEQFF
TGCGCCAGCAGCGAGACTAGTACCAATGAGCAGTTCTTC
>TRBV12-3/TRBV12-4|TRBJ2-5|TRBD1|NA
CASSAHRPGGAETQYF
TGTGCCAGCAGTGCACACCGTCCAGGGGGCGCGGAGACCCAGTACTTC
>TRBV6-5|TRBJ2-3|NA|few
CASSYLFGVSTDTQYF
TGTGCCAGCAGTTACTTATTCGGGGTGTCCACAGATACGCAGTATTTT
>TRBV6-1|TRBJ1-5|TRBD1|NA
CASRPGTDSNQPQHF
TGTGCCAGCAGGCCCGGGACAGATAGCAATCAGCCCCAGCATTTT
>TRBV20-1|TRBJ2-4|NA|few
CSALRGSSGKNIQYF
TGCAGTGCTTTACGTGGGTCCTCAGGCAAAAACATTCAGTACTTC
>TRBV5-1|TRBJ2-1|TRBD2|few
CASSQGLAGGTEQFF
TGCGCCAGCAGCCAGGGACTAGCGGGAGGAACTGAGCAGTTCTTC
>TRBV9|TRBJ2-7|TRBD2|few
CASSVVAGGPGEQYF
TGTGCCAGCAGCGTAGTGGCGGGAGGGCCGGGCGAGCAGTACTTC
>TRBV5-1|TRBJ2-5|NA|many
CASSLRRVGETQYF
TGCGCCAGCAGCCTTAGACGGGTCGGGGAGACCCAGTACTTC
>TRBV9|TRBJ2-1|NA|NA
CASSVVGVKATNEQFF
TGTGCCAGCAGCGTAGTGGGAGTAAAAGCAACCAATGAGCAGTTCTTC
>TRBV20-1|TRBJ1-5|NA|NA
CSARDMRDRQPQHF
TGCAGTGCTAGAGATATGCGGGACCGTCAGCCCCAGCATTTT
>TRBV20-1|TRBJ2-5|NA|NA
CSARDLGVRETQYF
TGCAGTGCTAGAGATCTTGGGGTCCGGGAGACCCAGTACTTC
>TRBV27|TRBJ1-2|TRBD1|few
CASRPTGWSLTLGYTF
TGTGCCAGCAGACCGACAGGGTGGTCACTTACCCTAGGCTACACCTTC
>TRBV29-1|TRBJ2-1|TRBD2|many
CSVDPSSGRPPYNEQFF
TGCAGCGTTGACCCGTCTAGCGGGAGGCCGCCATACAATGAGCAGTTCTTC
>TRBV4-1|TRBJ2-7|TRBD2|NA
CASSQVWTSGTQYEQYF
TGCGCCAGCAGCCAAGTTTGGACTAGCGGGACTCAATACGAGCAGTACTTC
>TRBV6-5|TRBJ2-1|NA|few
CASSNGRPNEQFF
TGTGCCAGCAGTAACGGACGGCCAAATGAGCAGTTCTTC
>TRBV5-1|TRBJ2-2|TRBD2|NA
CASSQRGTNTGELFF
TGCGCCAGCAGCCAGCGGGGAACGAACACCGGGGAGCTGTTTTTT
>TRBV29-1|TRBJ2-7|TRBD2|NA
CSVVPLAGHSYEQYF
TGCAGCGTTGTTCCACTAGCGGGGCATTCCTACGAGCAGTACTTC
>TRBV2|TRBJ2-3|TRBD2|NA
CASSANPAAGGAQYF
TGTGCCAGCAGTGCCAATCCTGCGGCGGGAGGGGCGCAGTATTTT
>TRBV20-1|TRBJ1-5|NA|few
CSARHLGVYNQPQHF
TGCAGTGCTAGACACCTCGGGGTTTACAATCAGCCCCAGCATTTT
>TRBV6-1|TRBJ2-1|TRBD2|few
CASRPVAGALYNEQFF
TGTGCCAGCAGGCCAGTAGCGGGGGCCCTCTACAATGAGCAGTTCTTC
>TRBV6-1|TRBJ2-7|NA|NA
CASCRTKLAYEQYF
TGTGCCAGCTGTAGGACTAAGCTTGCCTACGAGCAGTACTTC
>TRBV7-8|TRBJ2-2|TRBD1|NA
CASSSIPGTGYTGELFF
TGTGCCAGCAGCTCAATCCCCGGGACAGGGTACACCGGGGAGCTGTTTTTT
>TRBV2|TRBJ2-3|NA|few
CASSEEGPSVGYF
TGTGCCAGCAGTGAAGAGGGACCTTCAGTCGGGTATTTT
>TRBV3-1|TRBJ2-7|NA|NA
CASSQDGGAPYEQYF
TGTGCCAGCAGCCAAGACGGTGGGGCCCCCTACGAGCAGTACTTC
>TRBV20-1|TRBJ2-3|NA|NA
CSARVARQSTDTQYF
TGCAGTGCTAGAGTGGCTAGACAGAGCACAGATACGCAGTATTTT
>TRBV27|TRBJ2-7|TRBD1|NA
CASSLEQGLIYEQYF
TGTGCCAGCAGTTTGGAACAGGGGTTGATCTACGAGCAGTACTTC
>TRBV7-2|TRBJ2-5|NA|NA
CASSLTGTHQETQYF
TGTGCCAGCAGCCTAACCGGGACCCACCAAGAGACCCAGTACTTC
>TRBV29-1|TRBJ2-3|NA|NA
CSVEGTTDTQYF
TGCAGCGTTGAGGGGACTACAGATACGCAGTATTTT
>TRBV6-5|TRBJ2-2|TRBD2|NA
CASSSLKAGETGELFF
TGTGCCAGCAGTTCATTGAAAGCGGGAGAAACCGGGGAGCTGTTTTTT
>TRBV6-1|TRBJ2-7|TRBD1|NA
CASSEGFAGQGYEQYF
TGTGCCAGCAGTGAAGGATTTGCGGGACAGGGGTACGAGCAGTACTTC
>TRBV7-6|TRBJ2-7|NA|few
CASSLARDQSYEQYF
TGTGCCAGCAGCTTAGCCAGGGACCAATCCTACGAGCAGTACTTC
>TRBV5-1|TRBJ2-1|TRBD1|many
CASSLVGQGVAYNEQFF
TGCGCCAGCAGCTTGGTTGGACAGGGGGTGGCCTACAATGAGCAGTTCTTC
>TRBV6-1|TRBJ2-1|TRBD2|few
CASSERGLAGTAQFF
TGTGCCAGCAGTGAAAGGGGACTAGCGGGAACTGCGCAGTTCTTC